The present TCR beta chain was sequenced within a study of Ad26.COV2.S vaccination and SARS-CoV-2 variants. Study in general: Once or twice, 56 days apart, Ad26.COV2.S was delivered intramuscularly.

The CDR3 has 15 amino acids. The V end was cut by 3 bases, the J end by 5 bases, with 16 bases between. CDR1 and CDR2 from the germline V gene are PRHDT and FYEKMQ (reference sequence). The repertoire was sequenced with immunoSEQ multiplex PCR; TCRdb's copy has only in-frame clones and lacks some. The data show about 280,000 clones, approximately 89% seen once. Treatment given: some 19 received Ad26.COV2.S at low or high dose, single or two shots; 5 received placebo; per-sample allocation not given. Specimens were obtained on day 63 following the first vaccine or placebo injection. This chain joins TRBV13 and TRBJ1-1, with D tentatively TRBD1 (6 bases). This specimen was peripheral blood, taken in a trial of Ad26.COV2.S vaccine versus placebo. The TCR originated in a person between 18 and 65 years old who received the Ad26.COV2.S COVID-19 vaccine or a placebo. In DNA, the CDR3 is TGTGCCAGCAGCTTTCTGACAGGAACGAAGACTGAAGCTTTCTTT. Its protein product is CASSFLTGTKTEAFF.